Below are 13 T cell receptor beta chains sequenced from a single sample in a study of CD8+ T cells in alopecia areata. cDNA prepared by RNA extraction and subsequent reverse transcription served as the template for sequencing. Clones were read by immunoSEQ multiplex PCR, and TCRdb kept only the in-frame ones, dropping some. The table includes over 90,000 clones, around 50% detected once. The source material was CD4+ T cells sorted from blood. These receptors all come from a human donor in good health.

J is TRBJ2-1 and V is TRBV25-1; D is perhaps TRBD1 (6 bases). The length of the CDR3 is 15 residues. V lost 1 base and J lost 2, with 9 bases in between. Germline V gene sequence: CDR1 MGHDK, CDR2 SYGVNS. CDR3 in amino acids: CASSESGGPYNEQFF. The CDR3 nucleotides are TGTGCCAGCAGTGAATCTGGGGGCCCCTACAATGAGCAGTTCTTC.

This clone was counted only a few times. The V and J genes are TRBV5-4 and TRBJ1-4; TRBD1 aligns across 9 bases. Losses at the gene ends were 1 base for V and 8 bases for J; bases not matched to a gene: 6. This CDR3 has 15 residues. In germline, CDR1 is SGHNT, CDR2 YYREEE (reference sequence). In DNA form, the CDR3 reads TGTGCCAGCAGCTTGCGTGGGACAGGGCTAGAAAAACTGTTTTTT. It specifies CASSLRGTGLEKLFF.

The rearrangement links TRBV29-1 to TRBJ1-6, with 7 bases lining up with TRBD1. CDR1 is SQVTM, CDR2 ANQGSEA, per germline. V shed 6 bases and J 5 bases; nucleotides not matched to a gene: 7. The CDR3 extends over 14 amino acids. Written as DNA, the CDR3 is TGCAGCGTCAGTCAGACAGGGAATAATTCACCCCTCCACTTT. The encoded protein is CSVSQTGNNSPLHF. The full variable domain, its missing parts supplied by reference TRBV29-1 and TRBJ1-6, is SAVISQKPSRDICQRGTSLTIQCQVDSQVTMMFWYRQQPGQSLTLIATANQGSEATYESGFVIDKFPISRPNLTFSTLTVSNMSPEDSSIYLCSVSQTGNNSPLHFGNGTRLTVT.

The CDR3 DNA is TGTGCCAGCAGCTTAGTGGGTGTCGAGCAGTACTTC. It specifies CASSLVGVEQYF. The J gene is TRBJ2-7, the V gene TRBV7-3; no clear D gene. The CDR3 runs to 12 residues. Germline values: CDR1 SGHTA, CDR2 FQGTGA. The ends were cut back, 2 bases at V and 6 bases at J, with 8 bases in the middle.

V gene TRBV27 combines with J gene TRBJ1-6, with D tentatively TRBD1 (5 bases). CDR1 and CDR2 (germline): MNHEY, SMNVEV (reference sequence). V lost 3 bases to trimming and J lost 7 bases, with 25 bases between them. The CDR3 is made up of 19 amino acids. CDR3 region: CASSLKTAGGGFGNSPLHF. The CDR3 region has the DNA TGTGCCAGCAGTTTGAAAACCGCGGGCGGGGGATTTGGGAATTCACCCCTCCACTTT.

The V call is TRBV7-2, the J call TRBJ2-1; either TRBD1 or TRBD2 may fit D (6 bases each). The length of the CDR3 is 14 residues. V was pared by 5 bases and J by 4 bases, with 12 bases between. Germline CDR1 SGHTA, CDR2 FQGNSA. CDR3 loop: CASSRTGAYNEQFF. The CDR3 DNA sequence: TGTGCCAGCAGCCGTACGGGGGCATACAATGAGCAGTTCTTC.

In this sample, this clone turned up a few times. The chain employs TRBV4-3 and TRBJ2-3; 11 bases fit TRBD2. Germline V gives CDR1 LGHNA, CDR2 YSLEER. Germline trimming cut 4 bases from V and 1 base from J; bases unmatched to any gene: 1. This CDR3 contains 15 residues. The CDR3 here is CASSLSGGGTDTQYF. The CDR3 region has the DNA TGCGCCAGCAGCCTTAGCGGGGGGGGCACAGATACGCAGTATTTT.

The V and J genes are TRBV2 and TRBJ2-5, with TRBD1 matching over 9 bases. The CDR3 length is 13 residues. Trimming at V came to 5 bases and at J to 5 bases, leaving 3 bases not matched to a gene. Looked up from germline, CDR1 is SNHLY and CDR2 is FYNNEI. CDR3 region: CASSTGTGETQYF. DNA of the CDR3: TGTGCCAGCAGTACCGGGACAGGGGAGACCCAGTACTTC.

In its sample, this clone was seen a few times. This rearrangement joins TRBV29-1 to TRBJ1-5; possibly TRBD1 for D (5 bases). The CDR3 extends over 13 amino acids. Germline V gene data show CDR1 as SQVTM and CDR2 as ANQGSEA. V was cut by 1 base and J by 2 bases, with 6 bases left in between. The CDR3, as DNA: TGCAGCGTTGAAGTAGGGGGCAATCAGCCCCAGCATTTT. Protein sequence: CSVEVGGNQPQHF. Combining the CDR3 with reference TRBV29-1 and TRBJ1-5 gives the whole variable domain SAVISQKPSRDICQRGTSLTIQCQVDSQVTMMFWYRQQPGQSLTLIATANQGSEATYESGFVIDKFPISRPNLTFSTLTVSNMSPEDSSIYLCSVEVGGNQPQHFGDGTRLSIL.

This clone was seen more than once but under ten times. The genes are TRBV15 and TRBJ2-5; D remains ambiguous. Germline V gene sequence: CDR1 LNHNV, CDR2 YYDKDF (reference sequence). CDR3 length equals 13 residues. V lost 6 bases, J lost 4 bases, and 12 bases lay in between. CDR3 DNA sequence: TGTGCCACCAGGTCGAATCGTGGAGAGACCCAGTACTTC. Amino acids: CATRSNRGETQYF.

This rearrangement joins TRBV7-8 to TRBJ1-6; perhaps TRBD1 as D (5 bases). This CDR3 spans 15 amino acids. Trimming shortened V by 5 bases and J by 9 bases, and 17 bases separated the two germline ends. Germline V gene data show CDR1 as SGHVS and CDR2 as FQNEAQ. The CDR3 coding sequence is TGTGCCAGCAGCAAGTCCTCAGGGAGGTCTTCACCCCTCCACTTT. It encodes CASSKSSGRSSPLHF.

This clone is deemed medium-sized. This sequence joins TRBV6-5 and TRBJ2-2, with D perhaps matching TRBD2 (6 bases). This CDR3 contains 16 residues. Per the germline V gene, CDR1 is MNHEY and CDR2 is SVGAGI. Trimming removed 2 bases at V and 4 bases at J, with 14 bases between. The CDR3 region is CASSYPLGGSTGELFF. The CDR3 nucleotides are TGTGCCAGCAGTTACCCTTTGGGGGGAAGCACCGGGGAGCTGTTTTTT.

V is TRBV9 and J is TRBJ1-4; maybe TRBD1 (5 bases). Trimming cost V 0 bases and J 9 bases, with 15 bases left between them. The CDR3 has 15 residues. Germline assignment: CDR1 SGDLS and CDR2 YYNGEE. The CDR3 region has the DNA TGTGCCAGCAGCGTAGAAATCACCGGGGGGAAAAAACTGTTTTTT. This gives the protein CASSVEITGGKKLFF.